By frequency in the sample, the clone carrying this TCR beta chain is medium-sized. No antigen is known for it. MiXCR, applied by TCRdb to the RACE reads, yields one record per CDR3 protein. Altogether roughly 190,000 distinct CDR3 sequences are present, around 24% being singletons, with the ten largest covering about 6.7%. This specimen comes from a study of human T cells and chemical hapten exposure. The overall study: For sensitization, 2% DPC was applied to a 2 cm by 2 cm patch of upper inner arm skin. Study results and limitations: Among expanded TCRs, significantly more large CDR3 similarity clusters formed than among controls. The number of TCRs above 1 in 1000 frequency did not change after DPC sensitization.

Germline loops: CDR1 SEHNR, CDR2 FQNEAQ (reference sequence). The V end lost 7 bases, the J end lost 8 bases, and 12 bases lay between the germline ends. The CDR3 has 12 amino acids. As for time point: patch test 1, 2 weeks after DPC sensitization. The treatment here: therapeutic diphenylcyclopropenone sensitization with weekly scalp DPC. Whole blood, unfractionated, served as the material for total RNA extraction. The receptor's source is a woman in her forties or fifties with alopecia areata. Some clones in this sample may be carry-over from other donors' samples. The sample in question was whole blood, obtained in connection with sensitization to the hapten diphenylcyclopropenone (DPC). The rearrangement uses TRBV7-9 and TRBJ2-1, with D tentatively TRBD2 (6 bases). The CDR3 here is CASTYSGDEQFF. CDR3 nucleotides: TGTGCCAGCACCTATAGCGGAGATGAGCAGTTCTTC.